The 2 T cell receptor beta chains given below trace back to one sample, sequenced in a study of CD4 T cells in relation to SARS-CoV-2 and coronaviruses. Their cognate antigens are unknown. Some clones are missing from TCRdb's copy, which holds only in-frame ones; the method was immunoSEQ multiplex PCR. This table holds around 32,000 clones, 70% to 85% found once. CD4+ T cells from unexposed donors were obtained before the COVID-19 pandemic (2011-2018). CD4+ T cells were isolated from the cells after about nine days of culture. The sample taken for sequencing was CD4+ T cells from PBMCs, cultured in vitro. These receptors were taken from a human donor in good health.

The genes are TRBV13 and TRBJ2-3; 7 nucleotides line up with TRBD2. J lost 3 bases, V lost 6 bases, and 15 bases had no gene match. The CDR3 is 17 amino acids. Germline CDR1 PRHDT, CDR2 FYEKMQ (reference sequence). CDR3: CASRSTLREGETDTQYF. The CDR3 region has the DNA TGTGCCAGCAGAAGTACCCTCAGGGAGGGAGAAACAGATACGCAGTATTTT.

This clone was seen a handful of times. The V gene is TRBV11-2, the J gene TRBJ1-2, with 12 positions matching TRBD1. The germline V gene has CDR1 SGHAT and CDR2 FQNNGV. The V and J ends lost 5 bases and 9 bases, in that order; junction bases with no gene match: 10. The CDR3 runs to 15 residues. The CDR3 region is CASSHGDRGRVSYTF. CDR3 sequence (DNA): TGTGCCAGCAGCCACGGGGACAGGGGGCGAGTGAGCTACACCTTC.